These 24 T cell receptor beta chains share one sample of origin, sequenced in a study of T cells in localized non-small cell lung cancer. The table came from immunoSEQ multiplex PCR; TCRdb's copy has only in-frame clones and leaves some out. The data hold 25,000 to 40,000 clones, with 78% observed a single time. The material was peripheral blood, obtained before any cancer treatment. Receptors originate from a male donor at least 60 years old with stage II squamous cell lung carcinoma.

The chain has TRBV7-2 and TRBJ1-5, with D unresolved. Per the germline V gene, CDR1 is SGHTA and CDR2 is FQGNSA. Deletions cut 4 bases from V and 5 bases from J, with 12 bases between. The length of the CDR3 is 14 residues. The CDR3: CASSSGPPHQPQHF. The CDR3, as DNA: TGTGCCAGCAGCTCCGGTCCCCCCCATCAGCCCCAGCATTTT.

The rearrangement uses TRBV5-1 and TRBJ1-1; D is uncertain. V lost 0 bases, J lost 1 base, and 13 bases lay in between. Germline-derived CDR1 and CDR2 are SGHRS and YFSETQ. The CDR3 is 16 residues long. The DNA of the CDR3 is TGCGCCAGCAGCTTGGCCGCAAGTTCAACGAACACTGAAGCTTTCTTT. Translated, it gives CASSLAASSTNTEAFF.

V gene TRBV5-8 combines with J gene TRBJ2-6, with 7 bases that match TRBD1. This CDR3 has 16 amino acids. The J segment lost 2 bases and the V segment lost 0 bases, leaving 2 bases of the junction unmatched. CDR1 is SGHTS, CDR2 YDEGEE, per germline. The CDR3, as DNA: TGTGCCAGCAGCTTGGAGACAGGGACTGGGGCCAACGTCCTGACTTTC. Residues: CASSLETGTGANVLTF.

The sample holds a few counts of this clone. The chain is built from TRBV9 and TRBJ1-1; D is unclear. V was cut by 0 bases and J by 4 bases, with 10 bases left in between. The CDR3 runs to 14 residues. The germline gives CDR1 SGDLS, CDR2 YYNGEE. In nucleotides, the CDR3 is TGTGCCAGCAGCGTAGTTAGGGCGAGCACTGAAGCTTTCTTT. This gives the protein CASSVVRASTEAFF.

This chain joins TRBV9 and TRBJ2-5; no definite D call. Trimming shortened V by 4 bases and J by 7 bases, and 11 bases separated the two germline ends. CDR3 length equals 12 residues. Germline loops: CDR1 SGDLS, CDR2 YYNGEE. CDR3 region: CASSSRGGTQYF. CDR3 nucleotides: TGTGCCAGCAGCTCCCGAGGTGGGACCCAGTACTTC.

In nucleotides, the CDR3 is TGTGCCAGCAGGCCTTCCGGGACTAGTAACGAGCAGTACTTC. It encodes CASRPSGTSNEQYF. The chain has TRBV27 and TRBJ2-7; 8 bases fit TRBD2. Per the germline V gene, CDR1 is MNHEY and CDR2 is SMNVEV (reference sequence). The junction had 9 bases not matched to a gene; V was cut back by 6 bases and J by 5 bases. There are 14 residues in the CDR3.

The table lists this clone with a few counts. The chain has TRBV9 and TRBJ1-3, with 11 bases fitting TRBD1. Germline V CDR1 and CDR2: SGDLS, YYNGEE. J was trimmed by 3 bases and V by 4 bases; bases with no gene match: 3. The CDR3 covers 15 residues. This chain's CDR3 is CASSPGQGVGNTIYF. As DNA, the CDR3 is TGTGCCAGCAGCCCGGGACAGGGGGTTGGAAACACCATATATTTT.

This clone came up a few times. The chain uses TRBV7-6 and TRBJ1-6; the D gene is possibly TRBD1 (6 bases). This CDR3 contains 15 residues. V dropped 1 base and J dropped 11 bases, with 15 bases sitting between them. Per germline, CDR1 SGHVS and CDR2 FNYEAQ. The CDR3 is CASSLDRGTITPLHF. The CDR3 nucleotides are TGTGCCAGCAGCTTAGATCGAGGGACAATTACACCCCTCCACTTT. The full variable domain, completed using reference TRBV7-6 and TRBJ1-6, is GAGVSQSPRYKVTKRGQDVALRCDPISGHVSLYWYRQALGQGPEFLTYFNYEAQQDKSGLPNDRFSAERPEGSISTLTIQRTEQRDSAMYRCASSLDRGTITPLHFGNGTRLTVT.

V is TRBV18 and J is TRBJ2-5, with 8 bases matching TRBD1. The CDR3 consists of 13 residues. Germline trimming cut 3 bases from V and 4 bases from J; bases unmatched to any gene: 1. The germline V gene has CDR1 KGHSH and CDR2 LQKENI. CDR3 residues: CASSPGQGETQYF. The CDR3 DNA reads TGTGCCAGCTCACCCGGACAGGGAGAGACCCAGTACTTC.

This chain connects TRBV18 to TRBJ1-1; D may be TRBD1 (6 bases). The CDR3 covers 13 residues. In germline, CDR1 is KGHSH, CDR2 LQKENI. The germline V and J ends were trimmed by 5 bases and 5 bases, with 12 bases remaining between them. The CDR3 DNA reads as TGTGCCAGCTCAGGCACAGGGAGTACTGAAGCTTTCTTT. It is translated as CASSGTGSTEAFF.

The J gene is TRBJ1-6, the V gene TRBV5-1; 12 bases match TRBD1. Per germline, CDR1 SGHRS and CDR2 YFSETQ. The CDR3 covers 16 residues. V lost 4 bases and J lost 9; bases outside the gene matches: 8. The CDR3 reads CASSPSPGQGASPLHF. CDR3 nucleotide sequence: TGCGCCAGCAGCCCGTCCCCGGGACAGGGGGCTTCACCCCTCCACTTT. Combining the CDR3 with reference TRBV5-1 and TRBJ1-6 gives the whole variable domain KAGVTQTPRYLIKTRGQQVTLSCSPISGHRSVSWYQQTPGQGLQFLFEYFSETQRNKGNFPGRFSGRQFSNSRSEMNVSTLELGDSALYLCASSPSPGQGASPLHFGNGTRLTVT.

This clone was recorded once. The chain carries TRBV11-2 and TRBJ1-4; possible D gene TRBD1, 5 bases. Germline assignment: CDR1 SGHAT and CDR2 FQNNGV. This CDR3 contains 15 residues. Trimming took off 1 base at V and 2 bases at J, with 8 bases between the two ends. The CDR3 sequence: CASSLGTLTNEKLFF. CDR3 DNA: TGTGCCAGCAGCTTAGGGACATTGACTAATGAAAAACTGTTTTTT. Complete variable domain (other parts from reference TRBV11-2 and TRBJ1-4): EAGVAQSPRYKIIEKRQSVAFWCNPISGHATLYWYQQILGQGPKLLIQFQNNGVVDDSQLPKDRFSAERLKGVDSTLKIQPAKLEDSAVYLCASSLGTLTNEKLFFGSGTQLSVL.

The chain recombines TRBV9 with TRBJ2-2, with D tentatively TRBD1 (6 bases). Germline V CDR1 and CDR2: SGDLS, YYNGEE. Trimming removed 0 bases from V and 6 bases from J, with 6 bases in between. This CDR3 has 13 amino acids. Here the CDR3 DNA reads TGTGCCAGCAGCGTAGGGGGGCCCGGGGAGCTGTTTTTT. It yields the protein CASSVGGPGELFF.

This chain joins TRBV27 and TRBJ1-2; 10 nucleotides line up with TRBD1. The V gene end was trimmed by 8 bases and the J gene end by 7 bases; junction bases not matched to a gene: 10. Germline V gene sequence: CDR1 MNHEY, CDR2 SMNVEV (reference sequence). CDR3 size: 14 residues. The CDR3 loop reads CASGLRDRGLGYTF. The CDR3 DNA reads TGTGCCAGCGGGCTAAGGGACAGGGGTCTTGGCTACACCTTC.

The V gene is TRBV29-1, the J gene TRBJ2-3; 7 bases are shared with TRBD2. In germline, CDR1 is SQVTM, CDR2 ANQGSEA. Trimming removed 4 bases from V and 3 bases from J; junction bases left unmatched: 16. The CDR3 covers 17 residues. CDR3 coding DNA: TGCAGCGTTGTCCCCTCCGGGCTAGCGGTCGGAACAGATACGCAGTATTTT. This gives the protein CSVVPSGLAVGTDTQYF.

A remark on this clone: At one of its ends the junction is not consistent with the germline gene, which may arise from a read error. The chain links TRBV30 to TRBJ1-3; tentative D call: TRBD1 (5 bases). Germline CDR1 is GTSNPN and CDR2 is SVGIG (reference sequence). The CDR3 is 11 residues long. CDR3 nucleotides: TGTGCCTGGAGTCATTCAGGGCTAACAGGATTT. This translates into CAWSHSGLTGF.

The table lists this clone with a few counts. The chain links TRBV19 to TRBJ1-5, with D perhaps matching TRBD1 (5 bases). The ends were cut back, 4 bases at V and 11 bases at J, with 15 bases in the middle. CDR1 is LNHDA and CDR2 is SQIVND in the germline V gene (reference sequence). The CDR3 runs to 13 residues. The DNA for the CDR3 is TGTGCCAGTAGTAAGAAGGGCTCGGGGGCCCAGCATTTT. Protein: CASSKKGSGAQHF.

This clone is labeled as medium-sized (0.01 to 0.1%). At the DNA level, this CDR3 is encoded by other sequences in the same sample as well. This chain uses TRBV7-9 with TRBJ2-4; D remains unclear. V lost 1 base, J lost 4 bases, and 2 bases lay in between. Looked up from germline, CDR1 is SEHNR and CDR2 is FQNEAQ (reference sequence). This CDR3 is built from 12 residues. CDR3 sequence: CASSLDKNIQYF. CDR3 bases: TGTGCCAGCAGCTTAGATAAAAACATTCAGTACTTC.

This clone appeared a single time. The chain links TRBV4-1 to TRBJ2-7, with a possible D match to TRBD2 (5 bases). CDR1 is MGHRA and CDR2 is YSYEKL in the germline V gene. V was trimmed by 1 base and J by 0 bases, leaving 13 bases between them. The CDR3 contains 16 residues. DNA of the CDR3: TGCGCCAGCAGCCAAGTGGACTTCCCGAGCTCCTACGAGCAGTACTTC. It translates to CASSQVDFPSSYEQYF.

This clone was counted a few times. V and J are TRBV7-6 and TRBJ2-2; possibly TRBD1 or TRBD2 for D (5 bases each). Germline V gene lookup returns CDR1 SGHVS and CDR2 FNYEAQ. The V gene lost 4 bases and the J gene lost 3 bases, with 12 bases spanning the gap. The CDR3 extends over 15 amino acids. The CDR3 DNA follows: TGTGCCAGCAGCTCCGGGACCACACACACCGGGGAGCTGTTTTTT. As protein: CASSSGTTHTGELFF.

This clone was observed once. The chain links TRBV9 to TRBJ1-2; 7 bases are a match to TRBD1. Per germline, CDR1 SGDLS and CDR2 YYNGEE. The ends lost 0 bases at V and 4 bases at J; junction bases unmatched: 6. The CDR3 has 15 residues. CDR3 nucleotide sequence: TGTGCCAGCAGCGTAGAAGGGCAGGGGGGCTATGGCTACACCTTC. It encodes CASSVEGQGGYGYTF.

V and J are TRBV7-9 and TRBJ1-4, with TRBD1 matching 8 bases. Germline trimming cut 5 bases from V and 2 bases from J; bases unmatched to any gene: 13. The germline CDR1 and CDR2 sequences are SEHNR and FQNEAQ (reference sequence). This CDR3 comprises 18 residues. As DNA, the CDR3 is TGTGCCAGCAGCAAAGGACAGGGCCGAGGTTCGACTAATGAAAAACTGTTTTTT. Translated, it gives CASSKGQGRGSTNEKLFF.

This sequence joins TRBV4-1 and TRBJ2-5; TRBD1 matches 7 bases. Trimming cost V 1 base and J 0 bases; bases outside gene matches: 11. Looked up from germline, CDR1 is MGHRA and CDR2 is YSYEKL. The CDR3 sequence is 18 residues long. The CDR3 DNA reads TGCGCCAGCAGCCAAGCTATTGCCGGGACAGAATACCAAGAGACCCAGTACTTC. Translation: CASSQAIAGTEYQETQYF.

With respect to this clone: The same CDR3 arises from other DNA sequences in this sample as well. The gene calls are TRBV29-1 and TRBJ2-7; 9 nucleotides agree with TRBD1. Germline CDR1 and CDR2: SQVTM and ANQGSEA. The CDR3 spans 14 residues. V shed 3 bases, J shed 2 bases, and the junction held 5 bases outside the gene matches. The CDR3 bases are TGCAGCGTTGAGAAAGGGACAGGGCCCTACGAGCAGTACTTC. The encoded protein is CSVEKGTGPYEQYF.